Listed here are 26 T cell receptor beta chains from one sample, sequenced in a study of T cells after posttransplantation cyclophosphamide. Here immunoSEQ multiplex PCR was the method, and the copy in TCRdb shows in-frame clones only, minus some. The data show under 20,000 clones, none appearing only once, with 0.54% held by the ten largest. Cyclophosphamide on days +3 and +4 followed busulfan-fludarabine conditioning and a marrow graft. This sample comprised PBMCs, obtained after allogeneic stem cell transplant with posttransplant cyclophosphamide. These receptors were taken from a female patient younger than 45 who received an allogeneic stem cell transplant from a related donor, was CMV-positive, and had no GVHD. Some T cells may have come from the graft donor.

This clone was detected ten times or more. Given a much more abundant clone one base away, this may be a read error. The identical CDR3 is also encoded by other nucleotide sequences in the sample. The rearrangement joins TRBV28 to TRBJ2-7; TRBD1 agrees at 9 bases. Germline CDR1 MDHEN, CDR2 SYDVKM. The CDR3 consists of 15 residues. CDR3 coding DNA: TGTGCCAGTAGTTTAGTCGGACAGGGGTTGTACGAGCAGTACTTC. It yields the protein CASSLVGQGLYEQYF.

At least ten counts were recorded for this clone. V and J are TRBV30 and TRBJ2-3; no definite D call. There are 15 residues in the CDR3. The germline V gene encodes CDR1 GTSNPN and CDR2 SVGIG (reference sequence). The V end lost 6 bases, the J end lost 4 bases, and 20 bases lay between the germline ends. The CDR3 bases are TGTGCCTGCCGAGAAGTAGCACCCGTCCCAGATACGCAGTATTTT. Protein sequence: CACREVAPVPDTQYF.

This clone appeared a few times. The CDR3 DNA sequence: TGTGCCAGCAGTACTTACTACGAGCAGTACTTC. Its protein product is CASSTYYEQYF. This chain uses TRBV28 with TRBJ2-5; D unclear. The assigned J gene may be wrong: the sequence end matches TRBJ2-7 better. In germline, CDR1 is MDHEN, CDR2 SYDVKM. This CDR3 spans 11 amino acids.

This clone was counted ten times or more. The chain links TRBV19 to TRBJ1-1; 7 positions match TRBD1. Per germline, CDR1 LNHDA and CDR2 SQIVND (reference sequence). CDR3 length: 12 residues. With 5 bases clipped from V and 11 bases from J, the junction kept 8 bases outside the gene matches. CDR3 region: CASSFADRVAFF. The DNA of the CDR3 is TGTGCCAGTAGTTTCGCCGACAGGGTCGCTTTCTTT.

This clone was counted ten times or more. V is TRBV18 and J is TRBJ2-7; 12 bases are a match to TRBD2. There are 17 residues in the CDR3. Germline V gene sequence: CDR1 KGHSH, CDR2 LQKENI. Trimming removed 5 bases from V and 0 bases from J; junction bases left unmatched: 8. The CDR3 reads CASSRRTSGDFSYEQYF. The CDR3 nucleotides read TGTGCCAGCTCAAGGCGGACTAGCGGGGATTTCTCCTACGAGCAGTACTTC.

This clone was picked up many times. This chain links TRBV7-8 with TRBJ2-5; a weak D match, TRBD1 (7 bases). The DNA matches TRBJ2-7 better at its end, which makes the J call doubtful. This CDR3 is built from 16 residues. Germline lookup yields CDR1 SGHVS and CDR2 FQNEAQ. CDR3 coding DNA: TGTGCCAGCAGCGCGGGGAGGACAGGTTTGTCCTACGAGCAGTACTTC. Residues: CASSAGRTGLSYEQYF.

This clone has at least ten counts. The chain combines TRBV5-4 with TRBJ2-7; TRBD2 aligns across 9 bases. This CDR3 spans 14 amino acids. Germline-derived CDR1 and CDR2 are SGHNT and YYREEE (reference sequence). The V and J ends lost 5 bases and 4 bases, in that order; junction bases with no gene match: 7. Written as DNA, the CDR3 is TGTGCCAGCAGTTCTATTAGCGGGAGTTACGAGCAGTACTTC. Residues: CASSSISGSYEQYF. The complete variable domain, with remaining parts taken from reference TRBV5-4 and TRBJ2-7, reads ETGVTQSPTHLIKTRGQQVTLRCSSQSGHNTVSWYQQALGQGPQFIFQYYREEENGRGNFPPRFSGLQFPNYSSELNVNALELDDSALYLCASSSISGSYEQYFGPGTRLTVT.

This clone was observed at least ten times. The genes are TRBV6-6 and TRBJ1-2, with TRBD1 as a possible D gene (5 bases). CDR3 length equals 14 residues. The V gene lost 4 bases and the J gene lost 4 bases, with 13 bases spanning the gap. CDR1 MNHNY and CDR2 SVGAGI come from the germline V gene (reference sequence). DNA for the CDR3: TGTGCCAGCAGTTCACGGACATTTGGCTATGGCTACACCTTC. Protein product: CASSSRTFGYGYTF.

There are many counts of this clone. This sequence joins TRBV2 and TRBJ1-2, with D unclear. The CDR3 totals 14 residues. From germline, CDR1 is SNHLY and CDR2 FYNNEI. V was cut by 2 bases and J by 4 bases, with 11 bases left in between. The CDR3 DNA is TGTGCCAGCAGTGAAAGAGGCAGCTCCTATGGCTACACCTTC. It codes for CASSERGSSYGYTF.

Many counts were recorded for this clone. The chain uses TRBV5-6 and TRBJ2-5; 8 positions match TRBD1. Per the germline V gene, CDR1 is SGHDT and CDR2 is YYEEEE. The CDR3 has 15 amino acids. Trimming removed 4 bases from V and 5 bases from J; junction bases left unmatched: 10. DNA for the CDR3: TGTGCCAGCAGCAGAACAGGGGGGTATTTTGAGACCCAGTACTTC. Translation: CASSRTGGYFETQYF.

At least ten counts were recorded for this clone. V usage is TRBV9 and J usage is TRBJ2-1; 9 nucleotides line up with TRBD2. J lost 9 bases, V lost 3 bases, and 10 bases had no gene match. Looked up from germline, CDR1 is SGDLS and CDR2 is YYNGEE. CDR3 length equals 15 residues. The CDR3 sequence is CASSDPRREGREQFF. As DNA, the CDR3 is TGTGCCAGCAGCGACCCCCGGCGGGAGGGACGTGAGCAGTTCTTC.

In its sample, this clone was seen many times. The chain has TRBV10-3 and TRBJ1-1, with 7 bases fitting TRBD1. V dropped 11 bases and J dropped 1; count of bases not matched to a gene: 13. Germline-derived CDR1 and CDR2 are ENHRY and SYGVKD. This CDR3 has 15 amino acids. CDR3 region: CAVQIRQGGNTEAFF. The CDR3 region has the DNA TGTGCCGTTCAGATTCGACAGGGAGGGAACACTGAAGCTTTCTTT.

There are many counts of this clone. This chain uses TRBV11-2 with TRBJ1-1; TRBD1 is a possible D gene (5 bases). The CDR3 loop spans 13 amino acids. Germline CDR1 SGHAT, CDR2 FQNNGV. V gave up 1 base and J gave up 7 bases, with 10 bases separating them. CDR3 protein: CASSLGRTFEAFF. In nucleotides, the CDR3 is TGTGCCAGCAGCTTAGGTCGGACATTTGAAGCTTTCTTT.

The V call is TRBV29-1, the J call TRBJ1-6; 9 bases line up with TRBD1. The CDR3 sequence is 13 residues long. The J segment lost 6 bases and the V segment lost 7 bases, leaving 4 bases of the junction unmatched. Germline V CDR1 and CDR2: SQVTM, ANQGSEA. The CDR3 DNA reads as TGCAGCGCCTCGACAGGGGGTAATTCACCCCTCCACTTT. This translates into CSASTGGNSPLHF.

This clone has at least ten counts. The chain employs TRBV4-3 and TRBJ2-1; perhaps TRBD1 as D (5 bases). CDR3 length equals 15 residues. The V and J ends lost 0 bases and 4 bases respectively, with 10 bases between them. Per the germline V gene, CDR1 is LGHNA and CDR2 is YSLEER. The CDR3 nucleotides are TGCGCCAGCAGCCAAGAAGGGGAACCGTACAATGAGCAGTTCTTC. It codes for CASSQEGEPYNEQFF.

This clone has at least ten counts. The chain uses TRBV21-1 and TRBJ1-1. TRBV21-1 is a pseudogene segment. The CDR3 is 14 residues long. The CDR3 sequence is CALTGYRGYTEAFF. CDR3 bases: TGTGCCCTGACGGGATATCGAGGGTACACTGAAGCTTTCTTT.

This clone came up many times. V and J are TRBV19 and TRBJ2-3; TRBD1 matches at 7 bases. Germline trimming cut 6 bases from V and 5 bases from J; bases unmatched to any gene: 8. Germline V gene lookup returns CDR1 LNHDA and CDR2 SQIVND (reference sequence). The CDR3 spans 14 residues. The CDR3 loop reads CASSPRQGQDTQYF. DNA for the CDR3: TGTGCCAGTAGCCCGCGACAGGGACAAGATACGCAGTATTTT.

At least ten counts were recorded for this clone. The rearrangement links TRBV11-2 to TRBJ1-4, with D unresolved. This CDR3 is built from 14 residues. V lost 3 bases and J 5 bases, leaving 10 bases between the germline ends. Germline CDR1 SGHAT, CDR2 FQNNGV. The CDR3 reads CASSLERLNEKLFF. For the CDR3, the DNA is TGTGCCAGCAGCTTGGAGCGTCTGAATGAAAAACTGTTTTTT.

This clone was counted ten times or more. The chain carries TRBV19 and TRBJ2-4; tentatively, D is TRBD2 (6 bases). Trimming stripped 3 bases from V and 0 bases from J, with 12 bases between. Looked up from germline, CDR1 is LNHDA and CDR2 is SQIVND (reference sequence). The CDR3 runs to 16 residues. CDR3 residues: CASSIWSGLAKNIQYF. The CDR3 nucleotides are TGTGCCAGTAGTATTTGGTCGGGACTAGCCAAAAACATTCAGTACTTC.

This clone was seen a few times. The genes are TRBV28 and TRBJ2-5; 13 positions agree with TRBD2. TRBJ2-7 explains the end of the DNA better; the J call may be wrong. The CDR3 loop spans 14 amino acids. Per germline, CDR1 MDHEN and CDR2 SYDVKM. The CDR3 DNA sequence: TGTGCCAGCAGACTAGCGGGAGGGTTCCACGAGCAGTACTTC. Protein: CASRLAGGFHEQYF.

This clone was recorded at least ten times. The chain recombines TRBV7-3 with TRBJ2-2; 8 bases line up with TRBD2. V was pared by 5 bases and J by 3 bases, with 8 bases of the junction left unmatched. The CDR3 length is 16 residues. Germline V gene data show CDR1 as SGHTA and CDR2 as FQGTGA. In DNA, the CDR3 is TGTGCCAGCAGCCCAAGAGAAGCGGGAGACACCGGGGAGCTGTTTTTT. Translation gives CASSPREAGDTGELFF.

This clone appeared many times. The chain links TRBV6-5 to TRBJ1-1; possibly TRBD1 for D (6 bases). This CDR3 spans 12 amino acids. The germline CDR1 and CDR2 sequences are MNHEY and SVGAGI. V lost 5 bases, J lost 5 bases, and 9 bases lay in between. CDR3 nucleotide sequence: TGTGCCAGCAGTGCACAGGGAACTGAAGCTTTCTTT. This gives the protein CASSAQGTEAFF.

This clone appeared many times. CDR3 amino acids: CASSLVSGRAGDTQYF. CDR3 in DNA: TGTGCCAGCAGCCTAGTCAGCGGGAGGGCCGGAGATACGCAGTATTTT. The gene calls are TRBV7-2 and TRBJ2-3; TRBD2 matches 10 bases. V lost 5 bases and J lost 5; bases outside the gene matches: 10. The germline V gene encodes CDR1 SGHTA and CDR2 FQGNSA. This CDR3 comprises 16 residues.

The sample holds many counts of this clone. The chain links TRBV6-5 to TRBJ2-2; D is undetermined. V lost 0 bases to trimming and J lost 7 bases, with 15 bases between them. The germline V gene encodes CDR1 MNHEY and CDR2 SVGAGI. The CDR3 is made up of 16 amino acids. The CDR3 DNA reads as TGTGCCAGCAGTTACTCCCCCCTAGACGTTGGCGGGGAGCTGTTTTTT. Amino acid sequence: CASSYSPLDVGGELFF.

There are many counts of this clone. DNA for the CDR3: TGTGCCAGCAGCTTATTTGAGCTGCATGAGCAGTTCTTC. This translates into CASSLFELHEQFF. The chain carries TRBV7-9 and TRBJ2-1; D remains ambiguous. This CDR3 spans 13 amino acids. Trimming pared 2 bases from V and 8 bases from J, leaving 10 bases between. From germline, CDR1 is SEHNR and CDR2 FQNEAQ (reference sequence).

There are many counts of this clone. This chain joins TRBV5-4 and TRBJ2-1, with a possible D match to TRBD1 (6 bases). The CDR3 has 13 residues. V shed 2 bases and J shed 7 bases, with 10 bases lying between them. CDR1 and CDR2 from the germline V gene are SGHNT and YYREEE (reference sequence). In DNA, the CDR3 is TGTGCCAGCAGCTTCAGGGGTGGGAATGAGCAGTTCTTC. Translated, it gives CASSFRGGNEQFF.